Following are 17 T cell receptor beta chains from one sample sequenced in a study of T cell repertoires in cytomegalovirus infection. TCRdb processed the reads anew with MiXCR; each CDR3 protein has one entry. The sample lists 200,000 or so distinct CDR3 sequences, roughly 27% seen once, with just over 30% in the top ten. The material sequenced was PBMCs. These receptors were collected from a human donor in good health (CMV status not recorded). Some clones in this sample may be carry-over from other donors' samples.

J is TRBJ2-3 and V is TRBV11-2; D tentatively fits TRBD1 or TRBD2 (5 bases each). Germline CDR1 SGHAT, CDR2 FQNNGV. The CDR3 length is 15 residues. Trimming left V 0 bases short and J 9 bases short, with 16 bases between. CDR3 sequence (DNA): TGTGCCAGCAGCTTAGAGGGTGGGGGATCGGACACGCAGTATTTT. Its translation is CASSLEGGGSDTQYF. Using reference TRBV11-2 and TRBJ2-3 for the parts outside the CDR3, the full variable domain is EAGVAQSPRYKIIEKRQSVAFWCNPISGHATLYWYQQILGQGPKLLIQFQNNGVVDDSQLPKDRFSAERLKGVDSTLKIQPAKLEDSAVYLCASSLEGGGSDTQYFGPGTRLTVL.

The CDR3 loop reads CAISESGLADGGDTQYF. The CDR3 nucleotides are TGTGCCATCAGTGAGTCGGGACTAGCGGATGGAGGAGATACGCAGTATTTT. The rearrangement links TRBV10-3 to TRBJ2-3, with 11 bases matching TRBD2. V gave up 0 bases and J gave up 5 bases; unmatched junction bases: 7. This CDR3 contains 17 residues. Germline V gives CDR1 ENHRY, CDR2 SYGVKD.

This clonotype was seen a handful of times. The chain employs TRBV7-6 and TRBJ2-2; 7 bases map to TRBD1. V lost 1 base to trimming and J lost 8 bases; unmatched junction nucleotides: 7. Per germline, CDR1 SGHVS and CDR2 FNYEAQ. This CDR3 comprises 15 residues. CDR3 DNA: TGTGCCAGCAGCTTAGAGGGGGCCTTAACTGGGGAGCTGTTTTTT. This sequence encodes CASSLEGALTGELFF.

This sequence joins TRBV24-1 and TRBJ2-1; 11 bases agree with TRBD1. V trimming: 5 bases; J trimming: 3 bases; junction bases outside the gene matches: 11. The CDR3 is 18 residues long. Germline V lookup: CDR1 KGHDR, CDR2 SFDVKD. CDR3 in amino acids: CATSGGGEGTGGYNEQFF. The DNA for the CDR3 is TGTGCCACCAGTGGAGGCGGTGAGGGGACAGGGGGCTACAATGAGCAGTTCTTC.

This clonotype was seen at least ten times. CDR3 in DNA: TGTGCCAGCAGTGTCCCACATAACTATGGCTACACCTTC. Its protein product is CASSVPHNYGYTF. The V gene is TRBV7-2, the J gene TRBJ1-2; no clear D. Germline values: CDR1 SGHTA, CDR2 FQGNSA. V shed 6 bases and J shed 1 base, with 9 bases lying between them. This CDR3 is 13 amino acids long.

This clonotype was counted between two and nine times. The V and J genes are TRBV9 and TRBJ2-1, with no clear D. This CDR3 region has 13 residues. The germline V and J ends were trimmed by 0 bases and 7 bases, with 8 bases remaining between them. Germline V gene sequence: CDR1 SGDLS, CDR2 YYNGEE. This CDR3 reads CASSVDGVNEQFF. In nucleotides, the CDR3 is TGTGCCAGCAGCGTAGATGGGGTAAATGAGCAGTTCTTC.

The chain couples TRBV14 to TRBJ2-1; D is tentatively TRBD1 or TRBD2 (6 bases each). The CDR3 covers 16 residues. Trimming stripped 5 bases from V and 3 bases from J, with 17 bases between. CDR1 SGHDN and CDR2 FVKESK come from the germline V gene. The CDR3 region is CASSARPGAGYNEQFF. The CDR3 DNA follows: TGTGCCAGCAGCGCCCGCCCGGGGGCTGGCTACAATGAGCAGTTCTTC. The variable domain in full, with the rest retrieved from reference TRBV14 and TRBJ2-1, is EAGVTQFPSHSVIEKGQTVTLRCDPISGHDNLYWYRRVMGKEIKFLLHFVKESKQDESGMPNNRFLAERTGGTYSTLKVQPAELEDSGVYFCASSARPGAGYNEQFFGPGTRLTVL.

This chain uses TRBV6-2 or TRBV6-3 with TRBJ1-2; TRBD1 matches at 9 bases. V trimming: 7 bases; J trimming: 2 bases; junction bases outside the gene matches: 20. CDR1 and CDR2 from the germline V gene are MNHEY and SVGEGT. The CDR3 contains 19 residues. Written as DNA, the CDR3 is TGTGCCAGCATCGAACGTCCCGGGACAGGGTATTCGGGGAACTATGGCTACACCTTC. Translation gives CASIERPGTGYSGNYGYTF.

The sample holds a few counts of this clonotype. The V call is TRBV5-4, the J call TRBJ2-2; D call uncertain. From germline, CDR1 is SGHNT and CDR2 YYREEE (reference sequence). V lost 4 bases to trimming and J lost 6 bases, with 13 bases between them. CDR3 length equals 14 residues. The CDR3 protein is CASSLDPGAGELFF. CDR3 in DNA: TGTGCCAGCAGCCTAGATCCCGGCGCCGGGGAGCTGTTTTTT.

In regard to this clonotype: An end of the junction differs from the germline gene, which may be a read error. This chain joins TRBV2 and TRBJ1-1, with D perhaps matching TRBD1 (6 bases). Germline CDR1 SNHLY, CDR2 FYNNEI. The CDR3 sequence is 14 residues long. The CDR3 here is CASSENRVKTEAFF. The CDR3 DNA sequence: TGTGCCAGCAGTGAGAACAGGGTGAAAACTGAAGCTTTCTTT.

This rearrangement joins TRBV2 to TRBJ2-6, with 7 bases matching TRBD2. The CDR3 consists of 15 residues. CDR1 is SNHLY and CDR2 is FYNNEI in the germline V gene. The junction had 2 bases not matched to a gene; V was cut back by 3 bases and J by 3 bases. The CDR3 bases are TGTGCCAGCAGTGATCCGGGGGGTGGGGCCAACGTCCTGACTTTC. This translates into CASSDPGGGANVLTF.

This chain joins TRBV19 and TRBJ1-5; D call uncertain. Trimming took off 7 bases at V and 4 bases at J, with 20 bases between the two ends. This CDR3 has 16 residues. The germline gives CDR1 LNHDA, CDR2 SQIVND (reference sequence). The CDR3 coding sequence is TGTGCCAGTACCATTATGTCCCGGGGTTTAAATCAGCCCCAGCATTTT. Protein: CASTIMSRGLNQPQHF.

The CDR3 DNA reads TGTGCCAGCAGTGCTACCCGGGGGGCCACTGAAGCTTTCTTT. Protein sequence: CASSATRGATEAFF. The genes are TRBV2 and TRBJ1-1; D is possibly TRBD1 (6 bases). Germline values: CDR1 SNHLY, CDR2 FYNNEI. CDR3 size: 14 residues. The ends were cut back, 4 bases at V and 4 bases at J, with 13 bases in the middle.

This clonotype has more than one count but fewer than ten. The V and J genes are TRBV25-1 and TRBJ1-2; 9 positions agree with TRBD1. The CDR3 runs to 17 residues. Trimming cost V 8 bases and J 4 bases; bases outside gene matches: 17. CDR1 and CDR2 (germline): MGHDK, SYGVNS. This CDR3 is CASAPSAGQGSFYGYTF. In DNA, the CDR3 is TGTGCCAGCGCCCCGTCGGCCGGACAGGGGAGTTTCTATGGCTACACCTTC.

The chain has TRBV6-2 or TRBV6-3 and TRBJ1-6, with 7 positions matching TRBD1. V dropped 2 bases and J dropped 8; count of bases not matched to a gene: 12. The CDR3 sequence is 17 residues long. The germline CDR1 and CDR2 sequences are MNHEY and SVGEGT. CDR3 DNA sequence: TGTGCCAGCAGTTACGGAGGAGAGGGGGCTTCTCATTCACCCCTCCACTTT. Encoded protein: CASSYGGEGASHSPLHF.

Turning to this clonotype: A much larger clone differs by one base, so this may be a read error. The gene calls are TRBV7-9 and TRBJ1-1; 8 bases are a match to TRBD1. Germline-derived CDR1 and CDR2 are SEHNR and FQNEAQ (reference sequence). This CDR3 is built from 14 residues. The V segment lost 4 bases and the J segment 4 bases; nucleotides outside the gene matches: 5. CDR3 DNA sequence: TGTGCCAGCAGCTCGGACAGGGTGACCACTGAAGCTTTCTTT. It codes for CASSSDRVTTEAFF.

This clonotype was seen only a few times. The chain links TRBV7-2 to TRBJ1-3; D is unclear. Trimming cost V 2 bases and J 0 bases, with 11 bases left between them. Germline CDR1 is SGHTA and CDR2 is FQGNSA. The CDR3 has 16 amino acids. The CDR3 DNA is TGTGCCAGCAGCTTAAGTGGGATCTACTCTGGAAACACCATATATTTT. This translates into CASSLSGIYSGNTIYF.